The sample holds a few counts of the clone carrying this T cell receptor beta chain. Its antigen is as yet unknown. The data belong to a study of response to subunit inactivated influenza vaccine. Findings and caveats of the study: T cells newly recruited by each seasonal influenza vaccination are few, the authors suggested.

The CDR3 length is 15 residues. V lost 4 bases, J lost 0 bases, and 12 bases lay in between. TCRdb passed the RT-PCR reads through MiXCR, listing each CDR3 protein once. The data contain 300,000 to 350,000 distinct CDR3 sequences, about a fifth of them singletons. Material: PBMCs from blood, obtained approximately 20 months after vaccination. The source of this sequence is a man aged 45 to 70 who received an inactivated influenza vaccine. The chain combines TRBV12-3 or TRBV12-4 with TRBJ1-1; D may be TRBD1 (5 bases). CDR3 coding DNA: TGTGCCAGCAGTTCCCAGACAGCCATGAACACTGAAGCTTTCTTT. Its protein is CASSSQTAMNTEAFF.